The 9 T cell receptor beta chains below were found in one sample sequenced in a study of T cell clonotyping in hematopoietic cell transplantation. The assay was immunoSEQ multiplex PCR, and TCRdb's table has in-frame clones only and misses some. The table includes around 1,500 clones, 87% detected once. The source material was peripheral blood mononuclear cells, sampled 180 days after allogeneic stem cell transplant. The receptors here all came from a female patient aged 45-65 years who had an allogeneic stem cell transplant from an unrelated donor, so T cells may come from the graft donor. Some clones in this sample may be carry-over from other donors' samples.

This chain connects TRBV2 to TRBJ1-3; D is uncertain. This CDR3 is built from 12 residues. Trimming removed 8 bases at V and 3 bases at J, with 8 bases between. Germline lookup yields CDR1 SNHLY and CDR2 FYNNEI. The CDR3 here is CASERGGNTIYF. The CDR3 DNA reads TGTGCCAGCGAGCGGGGTGGAAACACCATATATTTT.

The chain combines TRBV5-5 with TRBJ2-7; 7 nucleotides line up with TRBD1. Trimming at V came to 4 bases and at J to 3 bases, leaving 13 bases not matched to a gene. The length of the CDR3 is 16 residues. Germline V gene data show CDR1 as SGHKS and CDR2 as YYEKEE (reference sequence). The CDR3 spells CASSSGTRQGIYEQYF. The CDR3 nucleotides are TGTGCCAGCAGCAGCGGAACCCGACAGGGAATCTACGAGCAGTACTTC.

The chain combines TRBV6-5 with TRBJ1-5, with D maybe TRBD1 (5 bases). The CDR3 extends over 16 amino acids. Germline loops: CDR1 MNHEY, CDR2 SVGAGI. Trimming cost V 0 bases and J 3 bases, with 12 bases left between them. The CDR3 DNA reads TGTGCCAGCAGTTACTCGGCGGGGGGGAACAATCAGCCCCAGCATTTT. Translating it yields CASSYSAGGNNQPQHF.

This chain links TRBV4-1 with TRBJ2-5; the D gene is possibly TRBD1 (5 bases). The CDR3 loop spans 16 amino acids. Germline CDR1 and CDR2: MGHRA and YSYEKL. The V end was cut by 1 base, the J end by 4 bases, with 16 bases between. The CDR3 DNA follows: TGCGCCAGCAGCCAAGGAGAGGCAGGACATGGAGAGACCCAGTACTTC. Amino acid sequence: CASSQGEAGHGETQYF.

In its sample, this clone was seen a few times. The V call is TRBV5-4, the J call TRBJ2-7; D perhaps matches TRBD2 (5 bases). This CDR3 is 14 amino acids long. Trimming left V 4 bases short and J 0 bases short, with 11 bases between. Per the germline V gene, CDR1 is SGHNT and CDR2 is YYREEE (reference sequence). CDR3 coding DNA: TGTGCCAGCAGCCCGGACGGGGACTCCTACGAGCAGTACTTC. This sequence encodes CASSPDGDSYEQYF. The full variable domain, in which reference TRBV5-4 and TRBJ2-7 provide the parts outside the CDR3, is ETGVTQSPTHLIKTRGQQVTLRCSSQSGHNTVSWYQQALGQGPQFIFQYYREEENGRGNFPPRFSGLQFPNYSSELNVNALELDDSALYLCASSPDGDSYEQYFGPGTRLTVT.

This clone appeared once. The CDR3 DNA sequence: TGTGCCAGCAGCCCCAGGCAACAGGGGTATGGCTACACCTTC. Translating it yields CASSPRQQGYGYTF. The chain joins TRBV6-6 to TRBJ1-2; 7 nucleotides match TRBD1. CDR1 and CDR2 (germline): MNHNY, SVGAGI (reference sequence). This CDR3 comprises 14 residues. After removal of 6 bases from V and 5 bases from J, the junction contained 9 bases not matched to a gene.

The chain links TRBV15 to TRBJ1-1, with unresolved D. Germline loops: CDR1 LNHNV, CDR2 YYDKDF (reference sequence). The CDR3 runs to 13 residues. Deletions cut 0 bases from V and 1 base from J, with 3 bases between. The CDR3 here is CATSREGNTEAFF. CDR3 coding DNA: TGTGCCACCAGCAGAGAGGGGAACACTGAAGCTTTCTTT.

The chain carries TRBV30 and TRBJ1-6; D may be TRBD1 (5 bases). The CDR3 spans 15 residues. Trimming left V 7 bases short and J 4 bases short, with 17 bases between. Germline V gives CDR1 GTSNPN, CDR2 SVGIG (reference sequence). The CDR3 region is CASNVGTEYNSPLHF. The DNA of the CDR3 is TGTGCCTCCAATGTTGGGACGGAATATAATTCACCCCTCCACTTT.

V is TRBV6-1 and J is TRBJ2-5; D is tentatively TRBD1 or TRBD2 (5 bases each). Germline V CDR1 and CDR2: MNHNS, SASEGT. Between the trimmed V and J ends, which lost 10 bases and 7 bases, there was a span of 22 bases. The CDR3 has 14 amino acids. CDR3 loop: CATGRDRNWGTQYF. The CDR3 DNA sequence: TGTGCCACCGGAAGGGACCGCAACTGGGGGACCCAGTACTTC.